Presented here are 25 T cell receptor beta chains from one specimen sequenced in a study of T cell responses to AZD1222 COVID-19 vaccine (dated by TCRdb to the early 2020s). This specimen's time point label, interpreted: baseline before first vaccination. The library was prepared using the immunoSEQ multiplex PCR assay. In TCRdb, the immuneACCESS table is reduced to in-frame sequences with V and J assigned. These tables do not hold every clone; where another copy was compared, an unresolved V gene accounts for under half, and the others remain unexplained. This sample lists 120,000 or so clones; approximately 89% were detected once. In total, the top ten clones hold 4.4% of the sample. Sequencing used peripheral blood, obtained on day 0 of AZD1222 vaccination. These receptors originate from an adult in good health.

The chain joins TRBV6-6 to TRBJ1-5; 8 bases match TRBD1. This CDR3 region has 15 residues. Germline CDR1 is MNHNY and CDR2 is SVGAGI (reference sequence). J lost 6 bases, V lost 5 bases, and 9 bases had no gene match. This chain's CDR3 is CASSLGQGIRQPQHF. In nucleotides, the CDR3 is TGTGCCAGCAGTCTAGGACAGGGTATTCGTCAGCCCCAGCATTTT.

This sequence joins TRBV6-5 and TRBJ1-4, with D perhaps TRBD1 (6 bases). The V gene's germline CDR1 is MNHEY and CDR2 SVGAGI. V gave up 3 bases and J gave up 5 bases, with 10 bases separating them. CDR3 length equals 14 residues. Written as DNA, the CDR3 is TGTGCCAGCAGTTATCGGCAGGGGAATGAAAAACTGTTTTTT. Protein product: CASSYRQGNEKLFF.

The chain links TRBV7-8 to TRBJ2-2, with 11 bases that match TRBD2. CDR3 size: 15 residues. Germline V gene data show CDR1 as SGHVS and CDR2 as FQNEAQ. J lost 5 bases, V lost 4 bases, and 3 bases had no gene match. CDR3 coding DNA: TGTGCCAGCAGCTCAACTAGCGGGGGTACCGGGGAGCTGTTTTTT. Protein: CASSSTSGGTGELFF. Looking up the rest from reference TRBV7-8 and TRBJ2-2 gives the full variable domain: GAGVSQSPRYKVAKRGQDVALRCDPISGHVSLFWYQQALGQGPEFLTYFQNEAQLDKSGLPSDRFFAERPEGSVSTLKIQRTQQEDSAVYLCASSSTSGGTGELFFGEGSRLTVL.

In the case of this clone: The DNA is omitted, as the CDR3 cannot be located on it reliably, and the CDR3 follows TCRdb's listing. The chain has TRBV24-1 and TRBJ1-2. Counting both end residues, the CDR3 totals 13 amino acids. The germline gives CDR1 KGHDR, CDR2 SFDVKD. The CDR3 loop reads CATSDFFGAGYTF.

The chain links TRBV6-5 to TRBJ2-7, with D perhaps assigned TRBD1 or TRBD2 (5 bases each). The CDR3 extends over 12 amino acids. The germline V and J ends were trimmed by 5 bases and 4 bases, with 9 bases remaining between them. The germline V gene has CDR1 MNHEY and CDR2 SVGAGI. CDR3 region: CASSIEGYEQYF. CDR3 DNA: TGTGCCAGCAGTATTGAGGGGTACGAGCAGTACTTC.

This clone was seen only once. The chain carries TRBV5-1 and TRBJ2-1; 8 bases match TRBD2. V was clipped by 0 bases and J by 7 bases; unmatched bases: 9. The CDR3 is 16 amino acids. Germline CDR1 is SGHRS and CDR2 is YFSETQ. As DNA, the CDR3 is TGCGCCAGCAGCTTGGGGCCGAGCGGGGGCGGGAATGAGCAGTTCTTC. Its translation: CASSLGPSGGGNEQFF.

This clone was found a few times. In nucleotides, the CDR3 is TGTGCCAGCAGGGACAGCCAGTATGGCTACACCTTC. Residues: CASRDSQYGYTF. The chain carries TRBV28 and TRBJ1-2; possibly TRBD1 for D (6 bases). V was trimmed by 6 bases and J by 5 bases, leaving 10 bases between them. Germline V gene data show CDR1 as MDHEN and CDR2 as SYDVKM. This CDR3 comprises 12 residues.

V and J are TRBV25-1 and TRBJ2-6, with TRBD2 as a possible D gene (7 bases). Per germline, CDR1 MGHDK and CDR2 SYGVNS. The CDR3 runs to 18 residues. Deletions cut 8 bases from V and 4 bases from J, with 24 bases between. CDR3 in DNA: TGTGCCAGCGGTAACTGGGGGACATCCGGGAGGGGGGCCAACGTCCTGACTTTC. Encoded protein: CASGNWGTSGRGANVLTF.

The chain links TRBV11-2 to TRBJ2-1; 11 nucleotides agree with TRBD2. CDR1 is SGHAT and CDR2 is FQNNGV in the germline V gene. V was clipped by 7 bases and J by 11 bases; unmatched bases: 16. There are 16 residues in the CDR3. The CDR3 nucleotides read TGTGCCAGCACCATTATTCCCGTACTAGCGGGAGCCAAGCAGTTCTTC. The encoded protein is CASTIIPVLAGAKQFF. Filled out from reference TRBV11-2 and TRBJ2-1, the complete variable domain reads EAGVAQSPRYKIIEKRQSVAFWCNPISGHATLYWYQQILGQGPKLLIQFQNNGVVDDSQLPKDRFSAERLKGVDSTLKIQPAKLEDSAVYLCASTIIPVLAGAKQFFGPGTRLTVL.

CDR3 bases: TGTGCCTGGAGTGTGGAAAGAGGGGGAATTGACTATGGCTACACCTTC. It encodes CAWSVERGGIDYGYTF. The chain recombines TRBV30 with TRBJ1-2; maybe TRBD1 (6 bases). The CDR3 is 16 residues long. CDR1 and CDR2 (germline): GTSNPN, SVGIG (reference sequence). With 0 bases removed from V and 3 bases from J, the gap between germline ends came to 17 bases.

This clone has only one observation. This chain uses TRBV7-9 with TRBJ1-2, with D possibly matching TRBD1 (6 bases). V was shortened by 5 bases and J by 0 bases, with 16 bases between the two germline ends. Germline V gene data show CDR1 as SEHNR and CDR2 as FQNEAQ (reference sequence). The CDR3 covers 16 residues. CDR3 nucleotide sequence: TGTGCCAGCAGCCCTGGTGGGGGCGATTCTAACTATGGCTACACCTTC. Protein product: CASSPGGGDSNYGYTF.

This clone has only one observation. The rearrangement joins TRBV15 to TRBJ1-5, with no clear D. This CDR3 spans 14 amino acids. The V end was cut by 1 base, the J end by 6 bases, with 10 bases between. CDR1 is LNHNV and CDR2 is YYDKDF in the germline V gene (reference sequence). CDR3 amino acids: CATSRVSRSQPQHF. The CDR3 DNA reads as TGTGCCACCAGCAGAGTGAGTAGGAGTCAGCCCCAGCATTTT. The variable domain in full, with the rest retrieved from reference TRBV15 and TRBJ1-5, is DAMVIQNPRYQVTQFGKPVTLSCSQTLNHNVMYWYQQKSSQAPKLLFHYYDKDFNNEADTPDNFQSRRPNTSFCFLDIRSPGLGDTAMYLCATSRVSRSQPQHFGDGTRLSIL.

The chain is built from TRBV7-8 and TRBJ2-7; no reliable D call. Between the trimmed V and J ends, which lost 5 bases and 6 bases, there was a span of 14 bases. The CDR3 runs to 13 residues. Germline lookup yields CDR1 SGHVS and CDR2 FQNEAQ. CDR3 residues: CASSPGPNSEQYF. The CDR3 region has the DNA TGTGCCAGCAGCCCAGGACCCAATTCCGAGCAGTACTTC.

This rearrangement joins TRBV20-1 to TRBJ1-2, with a possible D match to TRBD1 (5 bases). Per germline, CDR1 DFQATT and CDR2 SNEGSKA (reference sequence). The V end lost 3 bases, the J end lost 5 bases, and 16 bases lay between the germline ends. There are 14 residues in the CDR3. CDR3 in amino acids: CSASLAGRGYGYTF. Written as DNA, the CDR3 is TGCAGTGCTAGTCTTGCGGGGCGAGGGTATGGCTACACCTTC.

V usage is TRBV7-9 and J usage is TRBJ1-1; D uncertain. CDR3 length: 11 residues. The germline V and J ends were trimmed by 5 bases and 3 bases, with 4 bases remaining between them. The germline gives CDR1 SEHNR, CDR2 FQNEAQ (reference sequence). The CDR3 reads CASSRDTEAFF. CDR3 DNA sequence: TGTGCCAGCAGCCGCGACACTGAAGCTTTCTTT.

This chain connects TRBV6-5 to TRBJ2-7; 10 bases are a match to TRBD1. Germline CDR1 and CDR2: MNHEY and SVGAGI. The junction had 3 bases not matched to a gene; V was cut back by 4 bases and J by 3 bases. The CDR3 spans 14 residues. Written as DNA, the CDR3 is TGTGCCAGCAGTTCCGACAGGGGGCACTACGAGCAGTACTTC. Translation: CASSSDRGHYEQYF.

This sequence joins TRBV18 and TRBJ1-3; D is uncertain. Deletions cut 2 bases from V and 2 bases from J, with 13 bases between. Germline CDR1 and CDR2: KGHSH and LQKENI. The CDR3 is 16 amino acids. The CDR3 DNA reads TGTGCCAGCTCACCAGACGAGGGCTCTCCTGGAAACACCATATATTTT. Its translation: CASSPDEGSPGNTIYF.

The chain carries TRBV30 and TRBJ2-2; D is uncertain. V gave up 0 bases and J gave up 6 bases, with 8 bases separating them. The CDR3 totals 13 residues. Germline loops: CDR1 GTSNPN, CDR2 SVGIG (reference sequence). The CDR3 is CAWSVPGPGELFF. The CDR3 nucleotides read TGTGCCTGGAGTGTACCCGGGCCCGGGGAGCTGTTTTTT.

The J gene is TRBJ2-3, the V gene TRBV19; TRBD2 aligns across 8 bases. Germline CDR1 LNHDA, CDR2 SQIVND (reference sequence). CDR3 size: 17 residues. V trimming: 2 bases; J trimming: 1 base; junction bases outside the gene matches: 8. The CDR3 loop is CASSIILGAGGTDTQYF. CDR3 DNA sequence: TGTGCCAGTAGTATAATTTTAGGAGCGGGGGGCACAGATACGCAGTATTTT.

J is TRBJ2-2 and V is TRBV4-1; D is unresolved. The ends were cut back, 4 bases at V and 6 bases at J, with 15 bases in the middle. The CDR3 is 15 residues long. Germline CDR1 and CDR2: MGHRA and YSYEKL. The CDR3 spells CASSLAWLPPGELFF. As DNA, the CDR3 is TGCGCCAGCAGCCTAGCTTGGCTCCCCCCCGGGGAGCTGTTTTTT.

CDR3 residues: CASSPSEPNNNEQFF. CDR3 DNA: TGTGCCAGCAGCCCGTCAGAGCCTAATAACAATGAGCAGTTCTTC. V gene TRBV7-9 combines with J gene TRBJ2-1, with D uncertain. The CDR3 spans 15 residues. The V end lost 5 bases, the J end lost 5 bases, and 16 bases lay between the germline ends. From germline, CDR1 is SEHNR and CDR2 FQNEAQ (reference sequence). Drawing the rest from reference TRBV7-9 and TRBJ2-1, the complete variable domain is DTGVSQNPRHKITKRGQNVTFRCDPISEHNRLYWYRQTLGQGPEFLTYFQNEAQLEKSRLLSDRFSAERPKGSFSTLEIQRTEQGDSAMYLCASSPSEPNNNEQFFGPGTRLTVL.

This clone was observed once. The chain is built from TRBV6-5 and TRBJ1-2, with D possibly being TRBD1 (5 bases). V was cut by 0 bases and J by 2 bases, with 10 bases left in between. The CDR3 has 15 amino acids. CDR1 and CDR2 (germline): MNHEY, SVGAGI. The CDR3 reads CASSYSPGRNYGYTF. CDR3 nucleotides: TGTGCCAGCAGTTACTCGCCAGGGCGAAACTATGGCTACACCTTC.

This sequence joins TRBV13 and TRBJ2-7; a possible D gene is TRBD2 (6 bases). Germline-derived CDR1 and CDR2 are PRHDT and FYEKMQ (reference sequence). The CDR3 covers 12 residues. V lost 1 base and J 9 bases, leaving 10 bases between the germline ends. CDR3 in amino acids: CASSLVRGGQYF. In DNA, the CDR3 is TGTGCCAGCAGCTTAGTCCGGGGAGGGCAGTACTTC.

This clone was detected only once. The V call is TRBV28, the J call TRBJ1-2; TRBD1 matches 7 bases. The germline V gene encodes CDR1 MDHEN and CDR2 SYDVKM. The CDR3 totals 15 residues. The trim removed 4 bases at V and 4 bases at J, leaving 9 bases unmatched. The CDR3 bases are TGTGCCAGCAGTTCAGGGGACAGTACTTCCTATGGCTACACCTTC. This encodes CASSSGDSTSYGYTF.

This chain links TRBV15 with TRBJ2-3; 14 positions match TRBD2. V dropped 5 bases and J dropped 1; count of bases not matched to a gene: 14. The germline gives CDR1 LNHNV, CDR2 YYDKDF (reference sequence). The CDR3 is 20 amino acids. The CDR3 DNA reads TGTGCCACCAGCGGAAGCGAGGGACTAGCGGGAGTTCGGGGCACAGATACGCAGTATTTT. Amino acid sequence: CATSGSEGLAGVRGTDTQYF.